The rows below give T cell receptor beta chains drawn from one sample of a study of shared clonotypes between healthy human individuals. The data were produced by immunoSEQ multiplex PCR, yet TCRdb's version contains in-frame clones alone and is incomplete. The repertoire holds about 680,000 clones, with around 92% as singletons. The source material was naive CD8+ T cells sorted from blood. The receptors come from a man aged 25-40 years in good health. The CDR3 runs from the conserved cysteine through the conserved F or W. A D gene is named only where the DNA matches it firmly. Rows give clone size only sometimes, using once, few, many, or a class for an expanded clone.

D gene,clone size,J gene,V gene,CDR3 DNA,CDR3 protein
NA,once,TRBJ2-1,TRBV5-4,TGTGCCAGCAGCTTGGTCATCTCTAAGAATGAGCAGTTCTTC,CASSLVISKNEQFF
NA,NA,TRBJ1-1,TRBV7-9,TGTGCCAGCAGGGACGACATTTTCGCTGAAGCTTTCTTT,CASRDDIFAEAFF
NA,NA,TRBJ1-1,TRBV13,TGTGCCAGCAGCTTAGGACGGGGGGGTAACACTGAAGCTTTCTTT,CASSLGRGGNTEAFF
TRBD2,NA,TRBJ2-2,TRBV23-1,TGCGCCAGCACACCGAGCGGGAGGGCCGGCACCGGGGAGCTGTTTTTT,CASTPSGRAGTGELFF
TRBD2,NA,TRBJ2-7,TRBV9,TGTGCCAGCAGCGTTGGGACTAGCGGGAGAGGCGAGCAGTACTTC,CASSVGTSGRGEQYF
NA,NA,TRBJ2-3,TRBV29-1,TGCAGCGTCTCGAGCAGACCCCGCACAGATACGCAGTATTTT,CSVSSRPRTDTQYF
TRBD1,NA,TRBJ2-7,TRBV6-1,TGTGCCAGCAGTCCGGACAGGTACCCCTACGAGCAGTACTTC,CASSPDRYPYEQYF
TRBD2,NA,TRBJ2-7,TRBV11-2,TGTGCCAGCAGCTCTCCCCCAGGGCGGGAGTTTTCCTACGAGCAGTACTTC,CASSSPPGREFSYEQYF
TRBD2,NA,TRBJ2-2,TRBV5-4,TGTGCCAGCAGCTTATTCCGCGGGAGGCCCGGGGAGCTGTTTTTT,CASSLFRGRPGELFF
NA,NA,TRBJ1-4,TRBV7-9,TGTGCCAGCAGCTTAGCCAGGGAAGGTGAAAAACTGTTTTTT,CASSLAREGEKLFF
TRBD1,once,TRBJ2-3,TRBV7-2,TGTGCCAGCAGCTTCCAGACAGGGGGTAGCACAGATACGCAGTATTTT,CASSFQTGGSTDTQYF
TRBD1,few,TRBJ2-2,TRBV23-1,TGCGCCAGCAGTCAATCAGAGCGGGACAGGGGGCTGAACACCGGGGAGCTGTTTTTT,CASSQSERDRGLNTGELFF
NA,NA,TRBJ2-1,TRBV4-1,TGCGCCAGCAGCCACCCCCACGGGGATGAGCAGTTCTTC,CASSHPHGDEQFF
NA,NA,TRBJ1-5,TRBV4-3,TGCGCCAGCAGCCAAGACAGATTAGTGAGTCAGCCCCAGCATTTT,CASSQDRLVSQPQHF
TRBD1,once,TRBJ2-2,TRBV29-1,TGCAGCGGCTCCGGGACAGGGAGCACCGGGGAGCTGTTTTTT,CSGSGTGSTGELFF
NA,NA,TRBJ2-1,TRBV27,TGTGCCAGCAGTTTCCTTGGACAGTACAATGAGCAGTTCTTC,CASSFLGQYNEQFF
NA,NA,TRBJ1-2,TRBV27,TGTGCCAGCAGTTTATCGGGTGTAGCACATGGCTACACCTTC,CASSLSGVAHGYTF
NA,NA,TRBJ2-1,TRBV4-1,TGCGCCAGCAGCCAAGATCCGGGACAAGAGCAGTTCTTC,CASSQDPGQEQFF
TRBD2,NA,TRBJ2-7,TRBV9,TGTGCCAGCAGCGTAGATGGCGGGAGAGTCCACGAGCAGTACTTC,CASSVDGGRVHEQYF
NA,NA,TRBJ2-7,TRBV7-2,TGTGCCAGCAGCTTATTTGCCTATGGACAAGCTCTATACGAGCAGTACTTC,CASSLFAYGQALYEQYF
NA,once,TRBJ2-5,TRBV28,TGTGCCAGCAGTTTCCGTGGCAGAGAAGAGACCCAGTACTTC,CASSFRGREETQYF
NA,NA,TRBJ2-1,TRBV27,TGTGCCAGCAGTTCCCCTCAGGCGAGCTCCTACAATGAGCAGTTCTTC,CASSSPQASSYNEQFF
NA,NA,TRBJ1-1,TRBV27,TGTGCCAGCAGTTTTGATGGGATGAACACTGAAGCTTTCTTT,CASSFDGMNTEAFF
TRBD1,NA,TRBJ2-2,TRBV7-9,TGTGCCAGCAGCCCTGGACAGGGTTTGCGGGAGCTGTTTTTT,CASSPGQGLRELFF
NA,NA,TRBJ2-2,TRBV7-9,TGTGCCAGCAGCCAATTGCTATCCGGGGAGCTGTTTTTT,CASSQLLSGELFF
NA,once,TRBJ1-5,TRBV28,TGTGCCAGCAGTTTTTCACCGCGTAAACAATATGATCAGCCCCAGCATTTT,CASSFSPRKQYDQPQHF
TRBD2,NA,TRBJ2-7,TRBV29-1,TGCAGCGCCCGACTAGCGGAGACCTACGAGCAGTACTTC,CSARLAETYEQYF
NA,once,TRBJ2-1,TRBV7-9,TGTGCCAGCACCCTCCCGGGCACGACAACGGATGATGAGCAGTTCTTC,CASTLPGTTTDDEQFF
NA,NA,TRBJ1-6,TRBV11-2,TGTGCCAGCAGCTTAGGTGGTTCGGAGGCACCCCTCCACTTT,CASSLGGSEAPLHF
NA,once,TRBJ2-7,TRBV29-1,TGCAGCGGAACAGGGTCAACCTACGAGCAGTACTTC,CSGTGSTYEQYF
NA,NA,TRBJ2-1,TRBV4-1,TGCGCCAGCAGCCAAGAGGTCCGCCGCTCCTACAATGAGCAGTTCTTC,CASSQEVRRSYNEQFF
NA,NA,TRBJ2-1,TRBV9,TGTGCCAGCAGCGTAGGCTCCCGGGACACGTACAACAATGAGCAGTTCTTC,CASSVGSRDTYNNEQFF
NA,NA,TRBJ2-1,TRBV9,TGTGCCAGCAGCCCCGTGCGACGCAATGAGCAGTTCTTC,CASSPVRRNEQFF
NA,NA,TRBJ2-7,TRBV19,TGTGCCAGTAGTATAACCTCTAGCGCCAGCTCCTACGAGCAGTACTTC,CASSITSSASSYEQYF
TRBD2,NA,TRBJ2-1,TRBV4-3,TGCGCCAGCAGCCAAGTAGCGGGAGTACGCAATGAGCAGTTCTTC,CASSQVAGVRNEQFF
TRBD1,NA,TRBJ2-1,TRBV27,TGTGCCAGCAGTTTACTGGGACAGGGATACAATGAGCAGTTCTTC,CASSLLGQGYNEQFF
TRBD1,NA,TRBJ2-3,TRBV7-6,TGTGCCAGCAGCTTCCCCGCGTCCCCGGGACAGACGCGTAGCACAGATACGCAGTATTTT,CASSFPASPGQTRSTDTQYF
NA,once,TRBJ2-7,TRBV28,TGTGCCAGCAGTCAGGGATACTACGAGCAGTACTTC,CASSQGYYEQYF
NA,NA,TRBJ2-1,TRBV27,TGTGCCAGCAGTTTAGAGCTCGGGGATTACTACAATGAGCAGTTCTTC,CASSLELGDYYNEQFF
NA,NA,TRBJ1-2,TRBV14,TGTGCCAGCAGCCAAGAGGGGAGGGAAGCTAACTATGGCTACACCTTC,CASSQEGREANYGYTF
TRBD2,NA,TRBJ2-7,TRBV9,TGTGCCAGCAGCGGGGGACTAGCGGGAGAATACGAGCAGTACTTC,CASSGGLAGEYEQYF
TRBD2,once,TRBJ2-1,TRBV28,TGTGCCAGCAGTTTAGAGCGGGAGGGCCGTAACAATGAGCAGTTCTTC,CASSLEREGRNNEQFF
NA,NA,TRBJ1-4,TRBV5-1,TGCGCCAGCAGCCCGACAGGTTCAGCTAATGAAAAACTGTTTTTT,CASSPTGSANEKLFF
TRBD2,NA,TRBJ2-1,TRBV7-7,TGTGCTAGCAGCCCCTTGACCTTGACTAGCGGGTACTACAATGAGCAGTTCTTC,CASSPLTLTSGYYNEQFF
TRBD1,NA,TRBJ2-7,TRBV18,TGTGCCAGCTCACCACCTGACAGGGCATACTACGAGCAGTACTTC,CASSPPDRAYYEQYF
NA,NA,TRBJ2-1,TRBV11-1,TGTGCCAGCAGCTCCATGGGTGAGCAGTTCTTC,CASSSMGEQFF
NA,NA,TRBJ2-1,TRBV27,TGTGCCAGCAGTTTATCCAGTATTTCGGGCTACAATGAGCAGTTCTTC,CASSLSSISGYNEQFF
NA,NA,TRBJ2-3,TRBV13,TGTGCCAGCAGCAAGAAGGCACAGGGCACAGATACGCAGTATTTT,CASSKKAQGTDTQYF
NA,NA,TRBJ2-1,TRBV18,TGTGCCAGCTCACCTCCCACCTCAGGGGCCAATGAGCAGTTCTTC,CASSPPTSGANEQFF
TRBD1,NA,TRBJ2-7,TRBV19,TGTGCCAGTAGTAGCCGGGCAGGGGGCGCGTTCTACGAGCAGTACTTC,CASSSRAGGAFYEQYF
TRBD2,NA,TRBJ2-1,TRBV5-1,TGCGCCAGCACCTTGACTAGCGGGAGGGTCTACAATGAGCAGTTCTTC,CASTLTSGRVYNEQFF
TRBD1,NA,TRBJ2-1,TRBV27,TGTGCCAGCAGTTTAGCGACCGGGACAGTGCAGTTCTTC,CASSLATGTVQFF
NA,NA,TRBJ1-1,TRBV27,TGTGCCAGCAGTTTGCGGGGCTCGGGTTCGAACGTAGCTTTCTTT,CASSLRGSGSNVAFF
TRBD1,NA,TRBJ2-5,TRBV28,TGTGCCAGCACCCTGGGACAGTCGTACCAAGAGACCCAGTACTTC,CASTLGQSYQETQYF
NA,NA,TRBJ1-1,TRBV7-8,TGTGCCAGCAGCTTTAGGGGAGGGGGAATGCTCTTT,CASSFRGGGMLF
NA,NA,TRBJ1-1,TRBV27,TGTGCCAGCGGACGTATGAACACTGAAGCTTTCTTT,CASGRMNTEAFF
NA,NA,TRBJ1-1,TRBV25-1,TGTGCCAGCAGTGGTGCATCCCAGTACACTGAAGCTTTCTTT,CASSGASQYTEAFF
NA,NA,TRBJ2-7,TRBV11-2,TGTGCCAGCAGTTCCCCCCGGGGGGACAGTGGTTACGAGCAGTACTTC,CASSSPRGDSGYEQYF